These 24 T cell receptor beta chains share one sample of origin, sequenced in a study of regulatory T cells in long-lasting Graves disease. Building of the TCR beta libraries involved iRepertoire HTBI primers and Arm-PCR of CDR3 regions. Via MiXCR, TCRdb re-called the multiplex PCR reads, giving one row per CDR3 protein. The table has over 500,000 distinct CDR3 sequences, 15% to 20% seen once. As for time point: newly diagnosed GD, antithyroid drugs for less than 3 months. Making the TCR library involved RNA that had been extracted from PBMCs. These records were also assigned to another study, of T cells in Graves' hyperthyroidism and ophthalmopathy.

The input for sequencing was peripheral blood mononuclear cells (PBMCs), taken at new diagnosis, from a patient treated with antithyroid drugs. These receptor sequences come from a man between 18 and 29 years old with Graves disease.

Ten or more counts support this clonotype. The rearrangement links TRBV5-1 to TRBJ2-1; TRBD1 matches 11 bases. The CDR3 consists of 17 residues. Germline assignment: CDR1 SGHRS and CDR2 YFSETQ. The trim removed 0 bases at V and 8 bases at J, leaving 10 bases unmatched. The CDR3 coding sequence is TGCGCCAGCAGCTTGGAGAGGAGGACAGGGGGCGGCGATGAGCAGTTCTTC. The encoded protein is CASSLERRTGGGDEQFF.

This clonotype has ten or more counts. The genes are TRBV6-4 and TRBJ2-7; 8 positions match TRBD2. The V segment lost 6 bases and the J segment 5 bases; nucleotides outside the gene matches: 12. Germline CDR1 and CDR2: MRHNA and SNTAGT. The CDR3 has 15 amino acids. The CDR3 region is CASRASPGLVNEQYF. DNA of the CDR3: TGTGCCAGCAGGGCTTCTCCGGGACTAGTCAACGAGCAGTACTTC.

This chain uses TRBV9 with TRBJ2-2; unclear D gene. Trimming took 3 bases from V and 3 from J, leaving 9 bases between them. The CDR3 totals 14 residues. CDR1 is SGDLS, CDR2 YYNGEE, per germline. The CDR3, as DNA: TGTGCCAGCAGCGACAACAGAGACACCGGGGAGCTGTTTTTT. Protein sequence: CASSDNRDTGELFF.

This clonotype was seen at least ten times. This sequence joins TRBV2 and TRBJ2-7; 9 bases line up with TRBD2. The CDR3 is 15 amino acids. Germline CDR1 SNHLY, CDR2 FYNNEI. Trimming removed 6 bases from V and 3 bases from J; junction bases left unmatched: 9. The CDR3 nucleotides read TGTGCCAGCAGGGAGGGGGTAGCGGGGGTCTACGAGCAGTACTTC. Translating it yields CASREGVAGVYEQYF.

Ten or more counts support this clonotype. The chain carries TRBV20-1 and TRBJ1-1; no definite D call. V shed 0 bases and J shed 1 base, with 9 bases lying between them. Germline V gene data show CDR1 as DFQATT and CDR2 as SNEGSKA (reference sequence). The length of the CDR3 is 14 residues. As DNA, the CDR3 is TGCAGTGCTAGAGATAGGGCGGCGAACACTGAAGCTTTCTTT. As protein: CSARDRAANTEAFF.

This rearrangement joins TRBV20-1 to TRBJ2-3; 7 bases line up with TRBD1. V trimming: 6 bases; J trimming: 3 bases; junction bases outside the gene matches: 9. The CDR3 contains 14 residues. CDR1 and CDR2 from the germline V gene are DFQATT and SNEGSKA (reference sequence). DNA of the CDR3: TGCAGTGCCAAGGGACAGCCCGCGACAGATACGCAGTATTTT. Protein: CSAKGQPATDTQYF.

The chain recombines TRBV27 with TRBJ1-4; D perhaps matches TRBD1 (6 bases). Trimming removed 5 bases from V and 8 bases from J, with 15 bases in between. Per the germline V gene, CDR1 is MNHEY and CDR2 is SMNVEV (reference sequence). This CDR3 comprises 14 residues. This CDR3 is CASSTHRVAEKLFF. The CDR3, as DNA: TGTGCCAGCAGTACCCACAGGGTGGCCGAAAAACTGTTTTTT. Looking up the rest from reference TRBV27 and TRBJ1-4 gives the full variable domain: EAQVTQNPRYLITVTGKKLTVTCSQNMNHEYMSWYRQDPGLGLRQIYYSMNVEVTDKGDVPEGYKVSRKEKRNFPLILESPSPNQTSLYFCASSTHRVAEKLFFGSGTQLSVL.

This clonotype was observed a few times. V is TRBV5-1 and J is TRBJ2-5, with D possibly TRBD1 on 5 matching bases. Germline V CDR1 and CDR2: SGHRS, YFSETQ. CDR3 length equals 14 residues. Trimming removed 4 bases from V and 1 base from J, with 11 bases in between. CDR3 loop: CASSHHDSQETQYF. DNA of the CDR3: TGCGCCAGCAGCCACCATGACAGCCAAGAGACCCAGTACTTC.

The genes are TRBV5-6 and TRBJ2-5; D might be TRBD1 (7 bases). The germline V and J ends were trimmed by 2 bases and 2 bases, with 10 bases remaining between them. Germline V lookup: CDR1 SGHDT, CDR2 YYEEEE. CDR3 length equals 14 residues. The CDR3 is CASSFPGGQETQYF. DNA for the CDR3: TGTGCCAGCAGCTTCCCAGGGGGGCAAGAGACCCAGTACTTC.

This clonotype was observed at least ten times. J is TRBJ2-5 and V is TRBV28; the D is unclear. This CDR3 is 14 amino acids long. Germline values: CDR1 MDHEN, CDR2 SYDVKM. The germline V and J ends were trimmed by 4 bases and 7 bases, with 16 bases remaining between them. CDR3 protein: CASSSTYWGRTQYF. In DNA form, the CDR3 reads TGTGCCAGCAGTTCAACATACTGGGGAAGGACCCAGTACTTC.

This clonotype was recorded a few times. The chain uses TRBV29-1 and TRBJ2-7; 7 bases fit TRBD2. Germline V gene lookup returns CDR1 SQVTM and CDR2 ANQGSEA. This CDR3 is built from 14 residues. V gave up 4 bases and J gave up 6 bases; unmatched junction bases: 12. For the CDR3, the DNA is TGCAGCGTTGGATTCGGCGGGAGTCTTACCGAGCAGTACTTC. This sequence encodes CSVGFGGSLTEQYF.

This clonotype occurred many times. This chain joins TRBV2 and TRBJ2-7; 9 bases match TRBD1. The CDR3 consists of 15 residues. Germline CDR1 and CDR2: SNHLY and FYNNEI. The ends lost 1 base at V and 7 bases at J; junction bases unmatched: 8. The CDR3 nucleotides read TGTGCCAGCAGTGAAGAACAGGGGGCTTTTTGGGAGCAGTACTTC. It encodes CASSEEQGAFWEQYF.

This chain uses TRBV20-1 with TRBJ2-1; 12 nucleotides agree with TRBD2. CDR3 length: 15 residues. Germline-derived CDR1 and CDR2 are DFQATT and SNEGSKA (reference sequence). J gave up 6 bases and V 4 bases, and 7 bases lay outside the gene matches. The CDR3 protein is CSATSGTSGRNEQFF. CDR3 sequence (DNA): TGCAGTGCTACTTCCGGGACTAGCGGGCGCAATGAGCAGTTCTTC.

At least ten counts were recorded for this clonotype. The J gene is TRBJ1-2, the V gene TRBV29-1; TRBD1 might be the D (6 bases). V lost 8 bases and J lost 4, with 11 bases in between. The CDR3 contains 11 residues. Germline V gene sequence: CDR1 SQVTM, CDR2 ANQGSEA. CDR3 nucleotide sequence: TGCAGCCTCCGGGACACCTATGGCTACACCTTC. This codes for CSLRDTYGYTF.

This chain links TRBV5-1 with TRBJ1-5, with 11 bases that match TRBD1. Per germline, CDR1 SGHRS and CDR2 YFSETQ. The CDR3 has 17 amino acids. After removal of 4 bases from V and 2 bases from J, the junction contained 8 bases not matched to a gene. CDR3: CASSPGQGDWGNQPQHF. The DNA of the CDR3 is TGCGCCAGCAGCCCGGGACAGGGGGATTGGGGCAATCAGCCCCAGCATTTT.

This chain joins TRBV3-1 and TRBJ1-1; no firm D call. The CDR3 spans 14 residues. Germline V gene lookup returns CDR1 LGHDT and CDR2 YNNKEL (reference sequence). V lost 1 base to trimming and J lost 1 base, with 7 bases between them. The CDR3 nucleotides are TGTGCCAGCAGCCAAGTGCCAGGGAACACTGAAGCTTTCTTT. This gives the protein CASSQVPGNTEAFF.

J is TRBJ2-1 and V is TRBV19; a possible D gene is TRBD1 (6 bases). CDR1 is LNHDA, CDR2 SQIVND, per germline (reference sequence). Trimming shortened V by 8 bases and J by 0 bases, and 11 bases separated the two germline ends. CDR3 length equals 14 residues. CDR3 DNA sequence: TGTGCCAGTTGGACAGAGAGCTCCTACAATGAGCAGTTCTTC. Protein product: CASWTESSYNEQFF.

CDR3 protein: CASSATFRDGEPQHF. As DNA, the CDR3 is TGTGCCAGCAGCGCTACTTTCCGAGACGGAGAGCCCCAGCATTTT. The V and J genes are TRBV7-6 and TRBJ1-5; D not resolved. Germline lookup yields CDR1 SGHVS and CDR2 FNYEAQ. Between the trimmed V and J ends, which lost 5 bases and 8 bases, there was a span of 19 bases. This CDR3 contains 15 residues.

This clonotype was detected only a few times. The chain links TRBV4-2 to TRBJ1-5, with D possibly TRBD1 on 6 matching bases. V lost 1 base and J 2 bases, leaving 9 bases between the germline ends. The CDR3 covers 15 residues. Germline CDR1 is LGHNA and CDR2 is YNFKEQ. CDR3 nucleotides: TGTGCCAGCAGCCAAGGCGCAGGGGGCAATCAGCCCCAGCATTTT. Its translation is CASSQGAGGNQPQHF.

The rearrangement joins TRBV4-1 to TRBJ2-1; 12 bases are shared with TRBD2. The CDR3 sequence is 16 residues long. Germline V gene data show CDR1 as MGHRA and CDR2 as YSYEKL. V shed 3 bases, J shed 2 bases, and the junction held 2 bases outside the gene matches. The CDR3, as DNA: TGCGCCAGCAGCCAGAGACTAGCGGGGGCCTACAATGAGCAGTTCTTC. Translation: CASSQRLAGAYNEQFF.

This clonotype was counted many times. CDR3 sequence: CSANPGSAKNIQYF. The CDR3 coding sequence is TGCAGTGCTAACCCGGGTTCAGCCAAAAACATTCAGTACTTC. The chain recombines TRBV20-1 with TRBJ2-4; D remains ambiguous. The germline CDR1 and CDR2 sequences are DFQATT and SNEGSKA (reference sequence). The CDR3 has 14 amino acids. V was pared by 4 bases and J by 0 bases, with 10 bases between.

This clonotype was seen more than once but under ten times. Being one base from a much bigger clone, this may be a read error. The chain couples TRBV18 to TRBJ1-4; D not resolved. The CDR3 spans 15 residues. Germline V gene data show CDR1 as KGHSH and CDR2 as LQKENI. CDR3 DNA sequence: TGTGCCAGCTCACCACCTTCTGGGATTGGGGAAAAACTGCTTTTT. Protein product: CASSPPSGIGEKLLF. The variable domain in full, completed from reference TRBV18 and TRBJ1-4, reads NAGVMQNPRHLVRRRGQEARLRCSPMKGHSHVYWYRQLPEEGLKFMVYLQKENIIDESGMPKERFSAEFPKEGPSILRIQQVVRGDSAAYFCASSPPSGIGEKLLFGSGTQLSVL.

The genes are TRBV5-1 and TRBJ2-3, with a weak D call TRBD2 (5 bases). This CDR3 has 16 amino acids. Germline V gene data show CDR1 as SGHRS and CDR2 as YFSETQ. Trimming removed 3 bases at V and 1 base at J, with 15 bases between. The DNA for the CDR3 is TGCGCCAGCAGCTGGGGAGTCCCCGTGGGCACAGATACGCAGTATTTT. Translating gives CASSWGVPVGTDTQYF.

This chain joins TRBV12-3 or TRBV12-4 and TRBJ2-5; D perhaps matches TRBD2 (7 bases). The ends were cut back, 7 bases at V and 7 bases at J, with 16 bases in the middle. This CDR3 region has 13 residues. CDR3 DNA: TGTGCCAGCACCAAAGGGGGGGGGTGGACCCAGTACTTC. It translates to CASTKGGGWTQYF.